Reported below is one T cell receptor (beta chain). The data were obtained in a study of blood T cell repertoires in COVID-19. Study context: Samples of COVID-19 (acute and convalescent) were obtained from the United States, Italy and Spain.

Authors' methods: Amplification of reference gene primers provided the estimated nucleated cell counts. Generated by immunoSEQ multiplex PCR, the TCRdb table keeps only in-frame clones and is missing some. The V and J calls and clone size were taken over from that table, and D and trimming were inferred from the DNA. The sample lists 220,000 or so clones, around 87% occurring once. Ages ranged from roughly 18 to 95 years, with residence in under 25 US areas. Participant reports of clinical history set cohort assignment. The sample comprised PBMCs or T cells enriched from blood (not recorded which). The source of this sequence is a man aged 30-40 years who had been exposed to COVID-19.

CDR3 protein: CATRASGGPTETQYF. As DNA, the CDR3 is TGTGCCACCAGGGCTAGCGGGGGGCCCACAGAGACCCAGTACTTC. The J gene is TRBJ2-5, the V gene TRBV15; 11 bases are a match to TRBD2. V dropped 6 bases and J dropped 4; count of bases not matched to a gene: 7. The CDR3 spans 15 residues. Germline CDR1 and CDR2: LNHNV and YYDKDF (reference sequence).